Below are 17 T cell receptor beta chains sequenced from a single sample in a study of blood T cell repertoires in COVID-19. Some clones are missing from TCRdb's copy, which holds only in-frame ones; the method was immunoSEQ multiplex PCR. The top ten hold roughly 7.5% of the sample, which has more than 85,000 clones, approximately 70% seen once. The sequencing sample was made of peripheral blood. The receptors were sampled from an older woman with acute or convalescent COVID-19.

This sequence joins TRBV11-2 and TRBJ1-4; 11 bases are shared with TRBD1. V lost 1 base, J lost 3 bases, and 10 bases stayed unmatched. Germline V gene data show CDR1 as SGHAT and CDR2 as FQNNGV. The CDR3 has 19 residues. For the CDR3, the DNA is TGTGCCAGCAGCTTAGTACCGGGACAGGGGGTCGGGGCTAATGAAAAACTGTTTTTT. Protein sequence: CASSLVPGQGVGANEKLFF.

In its sample, this clone was seen a few times. V is TRBV2 and J is TRBJ2-7, with 10 bases identical to TRBD1. CDR3 length: 12 amino acids. Germline values: CDR1 SNHLY, CDR2 FYNNEI. V trimming: 11 bases; J trimming: 4 bases; junction bases outside the gene matches: 5. The CDR3 region is CAGGQGEYEQYF. DNA for the CDR3: TGTGCCGGAGGACAGGGGGAATACGAGCAGTACTTC.

The chain links TRBV30 to TRBJ1-1; D is perhaps TRBD1 (6 bases). This CDR3 has 14 amino acids. Trimming shortened V by 3 bases and J by 3 bases, and 14 bases separated the two germline ends. The germline V gene encodes CDR1 GTSNPN and CDR2 SVGIG (reference sequence). The CDR3, as DNA: TGTGCCTGGAGAAATGGACAGAAGTACACTGAAGCTTTCTTT. Its translation is CAWRNGQKYTEAFF.

The CDR3 bases are TGTGCCAGCAGCCCGAAGGCGGACTATGGCTACACCTTC. It encodes CASSPKADYGYTF. This rearrangement joins TRBV7-3 to TRBJ1-2; D unresolved. V was pared by 5 bases and J by 3 bases, with 10 bases between. CDR1 is SGHTA, CDR2 FQGTGA, per germline. The CDR3 sequence is 13 residues long.

This clone has a handful of counts. The rearrangement links TRBV2 to TRBJ2-1; 12 bases agree with TRBD2. This CDR3 spans 15 amino acids. The germline gives CDR1 SNHLY, CDR2 FYNNEI. V shed 8 bases and J 6 bases; nucleotides not matched to a gene: 8. CDR3 bases: TGTGCCAGCTTAAAAACTAGCGGGGGGACCAATGAGCAGTTCTTC. Encoded protein: CASLKTSGGTNEQFF.

The V call is TRBV11-2, the J call TRBJ1-2; TRBD1 matches 7 bases. J lost 10 bases, V lost 6 bases, and 11 bases had no gene match. This CDR3 comprises 13 residues. Germline V CDR1 and CDR2: SGHAT, FQNNGV. The CDR3 nucleotides are TGTGCCAGCAGTCCCGGGACAGAGTCCTCCTACACCTTC. As protein: CASSPGTESSYTF.

The chain recombines TRBV18 with TRBJ1-2; D might be TRBD1 (5 bases). The germline gives CDR1 KGHSH, CDR2 LQKENI. This CDR3 is built from 15 residues. The V gene lost 6 bases and the J gene lost 0 bases, with 14 bases spanning the gap. The CDR3 coding sequence is TGTGCCAGCTCTCACGGACAAGAAGCTAACTATGGCTACACCTTC. Its protein product is CASSHGQEANYGYTF.

The genes are TRBV10-1 and TRBJ2-4, with D perhaps matching TRBD1 (6 bases). The germline V gene has CDR1 WNHNN and CDR2 SYGVQD (reference sequence). The CDR3 spans 15 residues. V dropped 6 bases and J dropped 2 bases, with 14 bases sitting between them. CDR3 sequence: CASSDNTGTKNIQYF. The CDR3 DNA reads as TGCGCCAGCAGCGATAATACAGGGACCAAAAACATTCAGTACTTC.

This clone has a handful of counts. The chain carries TRBV24-1 and TRBJ2-1; D is possibly TRBD2 (6 bases). Trimming took 3 bases from V and 5 from J, leaving 10 bases between them. There are 14 residues in the CDR3. CDR1 KGHDR and CDR2 SFDVKD come from the germline V gene. The CDR3 region has the DNA TGTGCCACCAGTGATCCGGGGGAGAACAATGAGCAGTTCTTC. Its translation: CATSDPGENNEQFF.

The gene calls are TRBV13 and TRBJ1-4; TRBD1 matches at 7 bases. Germline-derived CDR1 and CDR2 are PRHDT and FYEKMQ (reference sequence). There are 17 residues in the CDR3. V was pared by 2 bases and J by 8 bases, with 14 bases of the junction left unmatched. The CDR3 DNA is TGTGCCAGCAGCTTAAGCGACAGGGTAGGAGGATCAGAAAAACTGTTTTTT. Encoded protein: CASSLSDRVGGSEKLFF. Full variable domain (remainder filled in from reference TRBV13 and TRBJ1-4): AAGVIQSPRHLIKEKRETATLKCYPIPRHDTVYWYQQGPGQDPQFLISFYEKMQSDKGSIPDRFSAQQFSDYHSELNMSSLELGDSALYFCASSLSDRVGGSEKLFFGSGTQLSVL.

This rearrangement joins TRBV6-5 to TRBJ1-2; D is uncertain. The CDR3 is 12 residues long. With 5 bases removed from V and 8 bases from J, the gap between germline ends came to 12 bases. CDR1 is MNHEY and CDR2 is SVGAGI in the germline V gene. The CDR3 spells CASSNSQSGYTF. CDR3 in DNA: TGTGCCAGCAGTAACAGCCAATCGGGCTACACCTTC.

J is TRBJ2-5 and V is TRBV7-7, with 7 bases that match TRBD1. V shed 7 bases and J 3 bases; nucleotides not matched to a gene: 2. Germline CDR1 and CDR2: SSHAT and FNYEAQ (reference sequence). This CDR3 contains 12 residues. CDR3 sequence: CASKGTEETQYF. The CDR3 bases are TGTGCCAGCAAAGGGACAGAAGAGACCCAGTACTTC.

This chain joins TRBV6-5 and TRBJ1-2; possibly TRBD1 for D (5 bases). Trimming left V 6 bases short and J 4 bases short, with 9 bases between. This CDR3 is built from 12 residues. Germline V gives CDR1 MNHEY, CDR2 SVGAGI. The DNA for the CDR3 is TGTGCCAGCAGCCCGACAGTCTATGGCTACACCTTC. This sequence encodes CASSPTVYGYTF.

In this sample, this clone turned up many times. The rearrangement joins TRBV3-1 (or the pseudogene TRBV3-2) to TRBJ1-2; D unclear. Germline CDR1 LGHDT, CDR2 YNNKEL (reference sequence). This CDR3 contains 12 residues. Deletions cut 3 bases from V and 8 bases from J, with 10 bases between. CDR3 protein: CASSQGLSGYTF. CDR3 sequence (DNA): TGTGCCAGCAGCCAGGGCTTATCGGGCTACACCTTC.

V is TRBV19 and J is TRBJ2-3; TRBD1 matches at 9 bases. This CDR3 is 17 amino acids long. J was trimmed by 5 bases and V by 4 bases; bases with no gene match: 13. Germline-derived CDR1 and CDR2 are LNHDA and SQIVND (reference sequence). The CDR3 DNA reads as TGTGCCAGTAGTAGCTACAGGGGGCCTGTAGGACGAGATACGCAGTATTTT. Amino acids: CASSSYRGPVGRDTQYF.

In nucleotides, the CDR3 is TGTGCCAGCAGTTACTCGGTGAGGAGGGGAGGGAGCTACGAGCAGTACTTC. Its translation is CASSYSVRRGGSYEQYF. The rearrangement joins TRBV6-2 or TRBV6-3 to TRBJ2-7, with 7 bases matching TRBD2. CDR3 length: 17 amino acids. Germline CDR1 and CDR2: MNHEY and SVGEGT. V shed 0 bases and J 3 bases; nucleotides not matched to a gene: 11.

V usage is TRBV7-3 and J usage is TRBJ1-1; 7 bases fit TRBD1. The germline gives CDR1 SGHTA, CDR2 FQGTGA. Losses at the gene ends were 2 bases for V and 5 bases for J; bases not matched to a gene: 8. This CDR3 spans 15 amino acids. The CDR3 DNA is TGTGCCAGCAGCTTACAGGGGGTGGTGGGGACTGAAGCTTTCTTT. Residues: CASSLQGVVGTEAFF.